This T cell receptor beta chain was identified during a study of shared clonotypes between healthy human individuals. TCRdb keeps only in-frame clones here, not all; method: immunoSEQ multiplex PCR. The sample holds about 960,000 clones, about 80% seen once. This clone has more than one count but fewer than ten. The V end was cut by 5 bases, the J end by 0 bases, with 17 bases between. Per germline, CDR1 MGHRA and CDR2 YSYEKL. CDR3 length: 17 residues. V gene TRBV4-1 combines with J gene TRBJ1-3; D unresolved. The TCR was taken from a man aged 18 to 30 in good health. Sequenced: memory CD4+ T cells sorted from blood. The subset denotes: CD45RA-negative fraction. The CDR3, as DNA: TGCGCCAGCAGCTCAAATCGAGAGTCCTTCTCTGGAAACACCATATATTTT. This translates into CASSSNRESFSGNTIYF.